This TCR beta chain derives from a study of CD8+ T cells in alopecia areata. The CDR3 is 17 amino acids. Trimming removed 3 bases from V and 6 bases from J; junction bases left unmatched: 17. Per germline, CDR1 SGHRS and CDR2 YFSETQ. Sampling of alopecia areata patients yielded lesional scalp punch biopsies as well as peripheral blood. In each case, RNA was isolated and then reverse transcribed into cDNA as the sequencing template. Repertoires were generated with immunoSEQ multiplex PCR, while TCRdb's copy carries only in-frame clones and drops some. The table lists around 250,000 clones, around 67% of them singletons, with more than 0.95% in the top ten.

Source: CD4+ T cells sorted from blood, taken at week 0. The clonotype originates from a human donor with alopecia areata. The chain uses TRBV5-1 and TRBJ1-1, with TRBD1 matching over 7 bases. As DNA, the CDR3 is TGCGCCAGCAGCTGGGAGGTGACAGGGTTAGTGCCCCCTGAAGCTTTCTTT. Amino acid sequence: CASSWEVTGLVPPEAFF.